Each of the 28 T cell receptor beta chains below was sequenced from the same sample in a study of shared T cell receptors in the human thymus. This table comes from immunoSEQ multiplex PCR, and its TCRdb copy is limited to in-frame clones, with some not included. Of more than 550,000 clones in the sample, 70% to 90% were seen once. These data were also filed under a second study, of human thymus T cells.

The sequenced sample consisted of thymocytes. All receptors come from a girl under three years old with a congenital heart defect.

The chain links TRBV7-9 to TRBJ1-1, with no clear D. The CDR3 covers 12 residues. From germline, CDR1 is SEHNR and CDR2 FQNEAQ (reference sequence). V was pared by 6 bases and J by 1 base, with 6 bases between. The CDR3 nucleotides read TGTGCCAGCAGGATTAGGAACACTGAAGCTTTCTTT. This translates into CASRIRNTEAFF.

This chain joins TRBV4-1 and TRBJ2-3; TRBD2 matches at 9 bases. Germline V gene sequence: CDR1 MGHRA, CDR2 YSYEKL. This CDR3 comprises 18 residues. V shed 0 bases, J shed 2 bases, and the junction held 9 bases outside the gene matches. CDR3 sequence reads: CASSQDRFSSGDTDTQYF. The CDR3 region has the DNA TGCGCCAGCAGCCAAGATCGATTTTCTAGCGGGGACACAGATACGCAGTATTTT.

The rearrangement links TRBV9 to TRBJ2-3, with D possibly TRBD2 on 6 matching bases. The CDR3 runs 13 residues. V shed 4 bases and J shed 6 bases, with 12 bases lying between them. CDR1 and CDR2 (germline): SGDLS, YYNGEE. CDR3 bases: TGTGCCAGCAGCACAAGACTAGTCGATACGCAGTATTTT. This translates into CASSTRLVDTQYF.

CDR3: CASSLPLAGGTYNEQFF. Written as DNA, the CDR3 is TGTGCCAGCAGCTTACCTCTGGCGGGGGGAACCTACAATGAGCAGTTCTTC. The genes are TRBV7-6 and TRBJ2-1; 8 nucleotides align to TRBD2. The CDR3 runs to 17 residues. The V and J ends lost 2 bases and 2 bases, in that order; junction bases with no gene match: 8. Germline assignment: CDR1 SGHVS and CDR2 FNYEAQ.

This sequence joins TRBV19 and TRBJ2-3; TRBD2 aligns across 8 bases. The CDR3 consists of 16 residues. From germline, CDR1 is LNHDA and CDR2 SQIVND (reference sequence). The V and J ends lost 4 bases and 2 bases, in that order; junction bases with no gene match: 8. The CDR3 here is CASSTGLAQNTDTQYF. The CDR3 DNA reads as TGTGCCAGTAGTACCGGACTAGCCCAAAACACAGATACGCAGTATTTT.

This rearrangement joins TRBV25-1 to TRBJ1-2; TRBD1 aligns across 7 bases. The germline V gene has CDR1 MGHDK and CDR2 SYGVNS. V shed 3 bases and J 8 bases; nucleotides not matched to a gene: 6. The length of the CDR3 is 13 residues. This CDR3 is CASSDGRGEGYTF. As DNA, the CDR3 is TGTGCCAGCAGTGACGGCAGGGGGGAAGGCTACACCTTC.

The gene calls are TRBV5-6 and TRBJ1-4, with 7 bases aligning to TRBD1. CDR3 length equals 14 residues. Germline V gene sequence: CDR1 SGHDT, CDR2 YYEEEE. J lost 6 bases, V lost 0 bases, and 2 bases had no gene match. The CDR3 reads CASSLGQGYEKLFF. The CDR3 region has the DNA TGTGCCAGCAGCTTGGGACAGGGATATGAAAAACTGTTTTTT.

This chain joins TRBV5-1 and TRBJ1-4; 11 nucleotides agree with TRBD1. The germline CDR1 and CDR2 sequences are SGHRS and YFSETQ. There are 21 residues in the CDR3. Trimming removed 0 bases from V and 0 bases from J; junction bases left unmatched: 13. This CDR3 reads CASSLEGKTGTGGPTNEKLFF. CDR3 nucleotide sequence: TGCGCCAGCAGCTTGGAGGGGAAGACCGGGACAGGGGGTCCAACTAATGAAAAACTGTTTTTT.

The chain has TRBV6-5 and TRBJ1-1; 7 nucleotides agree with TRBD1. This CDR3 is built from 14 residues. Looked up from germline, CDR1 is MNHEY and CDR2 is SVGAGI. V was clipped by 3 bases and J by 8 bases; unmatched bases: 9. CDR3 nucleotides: TGTGCCAGCAGTTATTCGGCAGGGGGGACCGAAGCTTTCTTT. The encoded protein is CASSYSAGGTEAFF.

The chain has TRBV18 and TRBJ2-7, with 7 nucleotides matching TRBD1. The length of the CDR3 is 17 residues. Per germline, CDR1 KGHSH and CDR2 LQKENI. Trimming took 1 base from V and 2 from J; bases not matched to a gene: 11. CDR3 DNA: TGTGCCAGCTCACCACGGGAACAGGGGATCGTAGCCTACGAGCAGTACTTC. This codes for CASSPREQGIVAYEQYF.

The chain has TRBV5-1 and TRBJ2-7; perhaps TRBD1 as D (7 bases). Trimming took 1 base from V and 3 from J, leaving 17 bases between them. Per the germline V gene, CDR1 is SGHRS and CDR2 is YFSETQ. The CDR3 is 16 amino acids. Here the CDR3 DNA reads TGCGCCAGCAGCTTGAATTTCACAGGGGAGGTCTACGAGCAGTACTTC. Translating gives CASSLNFTGEVYEQYF.

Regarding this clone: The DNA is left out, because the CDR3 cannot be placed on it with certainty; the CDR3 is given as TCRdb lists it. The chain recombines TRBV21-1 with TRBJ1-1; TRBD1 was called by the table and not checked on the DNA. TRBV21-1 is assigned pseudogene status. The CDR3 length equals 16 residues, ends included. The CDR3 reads CASSKKFGKGATEAFF.

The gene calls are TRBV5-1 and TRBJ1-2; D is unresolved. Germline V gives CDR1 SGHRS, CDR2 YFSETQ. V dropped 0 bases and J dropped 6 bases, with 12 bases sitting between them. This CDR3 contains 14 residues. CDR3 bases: TGCGCCAGCAGCTTGGCCGGGAGGTCACATGGCTACACCTTC. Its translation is CASSLAGRSHGYTF. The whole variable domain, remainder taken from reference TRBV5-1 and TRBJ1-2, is KAGVTQTPRYLIKTRGQQVTLSCSPISGHRSVSWYQQTPGQGLQFLFEYFSETQRNKGNFPGRFSGRQFSNSRSEMNVSTLELGDSALYLCASSLAGRSHGYTFGSGTRLTVV.

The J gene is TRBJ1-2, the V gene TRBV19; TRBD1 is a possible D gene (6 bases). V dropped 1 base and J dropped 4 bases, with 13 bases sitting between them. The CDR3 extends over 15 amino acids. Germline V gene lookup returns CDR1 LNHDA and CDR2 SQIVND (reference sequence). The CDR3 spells CASSIGWTAIYGYTF. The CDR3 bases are TGTGCCAGTAGTATAGGATGGACAGCCATCTATGGCTACACCTTC.

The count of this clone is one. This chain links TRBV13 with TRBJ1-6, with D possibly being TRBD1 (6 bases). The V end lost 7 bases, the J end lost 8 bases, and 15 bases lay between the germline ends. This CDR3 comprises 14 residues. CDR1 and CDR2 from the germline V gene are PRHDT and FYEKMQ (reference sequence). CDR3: CASNPGQSDSPLHF. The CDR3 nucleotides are TGTGCCAGCAACCCAGGACAGTCCGATTCACCCCTCCACTTT.

The CDR3 region has the DNA TGTGCCAGTAGTGTTGGACTAGCGGGGGGGAGTAATACGCAGTATTTT. Protein: CASSVGLAGGSNTQYF. The rearrangement uses TRBV19 and TRBJ2-3, with TRBD2 matching over 15 bases. The CDR3 runs 16 residues. CDR1 is LNHDA, CDR2 SQIVND, per germline (reference sequence). V dropped 5 bases and J dropped 7; count of bases not matched to a gene: 7.

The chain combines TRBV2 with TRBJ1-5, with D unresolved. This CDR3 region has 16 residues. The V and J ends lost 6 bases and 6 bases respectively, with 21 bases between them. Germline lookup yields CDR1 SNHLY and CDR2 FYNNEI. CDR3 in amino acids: CASSDDAGVWGQPQHF. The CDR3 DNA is TGTGCCAGCAGCGACGACGCGGGCGTTTGGGGTCAGCCCCAGCATTTT.

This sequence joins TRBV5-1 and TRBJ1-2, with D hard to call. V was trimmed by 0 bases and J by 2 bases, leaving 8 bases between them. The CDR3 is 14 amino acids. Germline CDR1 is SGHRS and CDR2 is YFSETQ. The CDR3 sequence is CASSLEEVNYGYTF. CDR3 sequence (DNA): TGCGCCAGCAGCTTGGAGGAGGTCAACTATGGCTACACCTTC.

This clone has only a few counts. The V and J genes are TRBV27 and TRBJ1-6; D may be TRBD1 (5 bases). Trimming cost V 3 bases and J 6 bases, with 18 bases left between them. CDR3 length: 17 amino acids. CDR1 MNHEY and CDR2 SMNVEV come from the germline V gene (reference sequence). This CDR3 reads CASSFRGRGRFNSPLHF. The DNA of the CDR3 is TGTGCCAGCAGTTTTCGTGGGAGGGGACGGTTTAATTCACCCCTCCACTTT.

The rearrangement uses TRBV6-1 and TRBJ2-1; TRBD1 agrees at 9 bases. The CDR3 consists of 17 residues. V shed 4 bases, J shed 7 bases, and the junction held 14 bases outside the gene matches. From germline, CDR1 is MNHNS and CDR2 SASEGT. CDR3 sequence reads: CASSAGGGGQGFNEQFF. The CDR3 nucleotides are TGTGCCAGCAGTGCCGGGGGAGGGGGACAGGGTTTTAATGAGCAGTTCTTC.

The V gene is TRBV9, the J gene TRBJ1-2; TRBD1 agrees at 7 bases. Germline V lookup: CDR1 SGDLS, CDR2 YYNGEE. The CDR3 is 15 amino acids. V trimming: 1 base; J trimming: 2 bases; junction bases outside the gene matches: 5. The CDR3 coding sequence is TGTGCCAGCAGCGTATCTAGACAGGGAAACTATGGCTACACCTTC. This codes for CASSVSRQGNYGYTF.

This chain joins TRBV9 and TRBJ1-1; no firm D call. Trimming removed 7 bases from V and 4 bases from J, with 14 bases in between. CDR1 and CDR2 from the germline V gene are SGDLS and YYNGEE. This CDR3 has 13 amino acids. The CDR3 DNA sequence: TGTGCCAGCCGACCCGATTGGAGCACTGAAGCTTTCTTT. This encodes CASRPDWSTEAFF.

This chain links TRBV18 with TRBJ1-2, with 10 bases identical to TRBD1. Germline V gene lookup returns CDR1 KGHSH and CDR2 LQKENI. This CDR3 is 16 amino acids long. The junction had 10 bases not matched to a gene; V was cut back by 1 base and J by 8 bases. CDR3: CASSPQRTGGDWGYTF. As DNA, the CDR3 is TGTGCCAGCTCACCACAAAGGACAGGGGGAGATTGGGGCTACACCTTC. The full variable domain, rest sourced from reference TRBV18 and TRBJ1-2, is NAGVMQNPRHLVRRRGQEARLRCSPMKGHSHVYWYRQLPEEGLKFMVYLQKENIIDESGMPKERFSAEFPKEGPSILRIQQVVRGDSAAYFCASSPQRTGGDWGYTFGSGTRLTVV.

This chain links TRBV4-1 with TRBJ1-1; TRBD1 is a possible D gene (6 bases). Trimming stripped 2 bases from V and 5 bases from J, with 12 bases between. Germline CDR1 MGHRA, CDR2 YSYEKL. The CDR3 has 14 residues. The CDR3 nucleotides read TGCGCCAGCAGCCAAAACAGGGAGGGAACTGAAGCTTTCTTT. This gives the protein CASSQNREGTEAFF.

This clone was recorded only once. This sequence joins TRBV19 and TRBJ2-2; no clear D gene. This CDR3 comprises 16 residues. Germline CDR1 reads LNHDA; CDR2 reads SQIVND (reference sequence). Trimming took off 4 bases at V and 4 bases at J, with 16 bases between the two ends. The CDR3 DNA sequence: TGTGCCAGTAGTACCGACCGACTGGCCCCCACCGGGGAGCTGTTTTTT. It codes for CASSTDRLAPTGELFF.

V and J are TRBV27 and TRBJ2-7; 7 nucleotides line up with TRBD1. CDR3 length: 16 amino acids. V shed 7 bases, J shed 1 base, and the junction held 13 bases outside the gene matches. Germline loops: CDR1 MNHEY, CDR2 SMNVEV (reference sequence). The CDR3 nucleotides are TGTGCCAGCAATTCTGAGAACCCGGGACAGTCCTACGAGCAGTACTTC. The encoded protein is CASNSENPGQSYEQYF.

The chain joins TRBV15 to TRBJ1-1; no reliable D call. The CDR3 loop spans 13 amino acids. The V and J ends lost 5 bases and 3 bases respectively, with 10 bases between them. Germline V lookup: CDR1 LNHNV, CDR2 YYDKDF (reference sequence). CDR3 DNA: TGTGCCACCAGCTACTTTCTACACACTGAAGCTTTCTTT. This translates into CATSYFLHTEAFF.

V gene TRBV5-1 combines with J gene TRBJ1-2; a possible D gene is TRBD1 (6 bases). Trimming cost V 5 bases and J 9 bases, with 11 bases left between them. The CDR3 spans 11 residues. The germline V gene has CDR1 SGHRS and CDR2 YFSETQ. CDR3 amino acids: CASREQGRYTF. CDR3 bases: TGCGCCAGCAGAGAACAGGGCCGCTACACCTTC.